This TCR beta chain was identified in a study of T-cell reconstitution after alpha-beta-depleted transplantation in children. A TCRbeta library incorporating unique molecular identifiers was prepared. TCRdb ran MiXCR on the PCR reads and lists one entry per CDR3 protein. Of tens of thousands of distinct CDR3 sequences listed, more than 5% were seen once; the top ten hold more than 30%. The table lists this clonotype with a few counts. Its target is unknown. The CDR3 runs 13 residues. The V end was cut by 3 bases, the J end by 6 bases, with 11 bases between. The germline CDR1 and CDR2 sequences are SEHNR and FQNEAQ (reference sequence). Study-wide results and caveats: Surviving recipient T cells and thymic progenitors underlay high day-60 TCRbeta diversity in some patients. Alpha-beta T cells present about two months after transplant were reported to originate from several hundred expanded graft clones. T-cell counts and diversity were attributed mostly to newly produced T cells one year after transplant.

This chain joins TRBV7-9 and TRBJ1-1, with D unclear. The origin of this receptor is a female patient aged 2 to 10 who had a stem cell transplant for aplastic anemia, so the T cells may come from the graft donor. The starting material was PBMCs, mostly from graft donor cells, obtained 60 days after TCRalphabeta/CD19-depleted stem cell transplant. The CDR3 loop reads CASSLREIAEAFF. The DNA of the CDR3 is TGTGCCAGCAGCTTGCGGGAAATTGCTGAAGCTTTCTTT.